This T cell receptor (beta chain) was retrieved from a study of Ad26.COV2.S vaccination and SARS-CoV-2 variants (dated by TCRdb to the early 2020s). Study-level background: Vaccine-arm donors came from COV1001, a multicentre, randomized, double-blind, placebo-controlled phase I-IIa trial of Ad26.COV2.S in healthy adults. Ad26.COV2.S was administered intramuscularly at a dose of 5x10^10 or 1x10^11 viral particles, either as one shot or as two shots given 56 days apart. TCRbeta repertoire sequencing was used to assess the specificity and breadth of SARS-CoV-2-reactive T cell receptors after Ad26.COV2.S vaccination. The TCR-sequenced set comprised approximately 32 samples: some 20 Ad26.COV2.S vaccine recipients, 5 placebo recipients and 8 SARS-CoV-2 convalescent individuals. Trial participants were randomized into five groups of five: low-dose or high-dose Ad26.COV2.S given once or twice, or placebo on both occasions. Investigators did not know the trial group allocation while performing experiments and assessing outcomes.

Trimming takes 1 base from V and 2 bases from J, and the germline ends sit 9 bases apart. Taken from the germline V gene (reference sequence), the CDR1 and CDR2 loops are SEHNR and FQNEAQ. CDR3 length: 15 amino acids, cysteine to phenylalanine. Only CDR3 DNA remains: 45 bases, in frame from the first base. What the work shows at the level of the full study, not this receptor alone: The study was not powered for comparison of responses between vaccine doses or regimens. Ad26.COV2.S recipients had higher spike-specific TCR breadth than placebo recipients (P = 0.0014). Vaccine and placebo recipients had similar non-spike TCR breadth, a finding consistent with the vaccine containing only spike. After vaccination, substantial breadth of spike-specific CD8+ and CD4+ T cell responses was reported. The authors noted that total T cell responses may have been underestimated by the TCR breadth and depth analyses.

TCRbeta CDR3 regions were sequenced with the immunoSEQ Assay. After extraction, genomic DNA underwent amplification by bias-controlled multiplex PCR, followed by high-throughput sequencing. As for the authors' bioinformatics: To quantify the absolute abundance of every unique TCRbeta CDR3 region, sequences were collapsed and filtered. T cell fraction was estimated by normalizing TCRbeta template counts to usable DNA, with usable DNA measured through amplification of reference genes found in all nucleated cells. Repertoire TCRs were annotated as SARS-CoV-2-specific when V gene, CDR3 amino acid sequence and J gene were exactly matched to a known reactive TCR set. The reference SARS-CoV-2 TCR set was obtained from MIRA and was filtered for enrichment in COVID-19-positive ImmuneCODE repertoires, whereby public or cross-reactive TCRs were removed. Using the MIRA antigens, annotated TCRs were further analysed by specific ORF or by position within an ORF. Depth was the summed frequency of annotated unique rearrangements, while breadth was defined as annotated unique rearrangements over total unique productive rearrangements. Group comparisons of TCR breadth used two-sided Wilcoxon rank-sum tests. Not all clones reach the TCRdb copy of this immuneACCESS table, which keeps in-frame sequences only. Checked studies attribute under half of the gap to unresolved V genes and leave the rest unexplained. D and trimming were read from the DNA, whereas the V and J calls and clone size are those reported in that table. The sample records approximately 300,000 clones, around four fifths of which are singletons. The ten most abundant clones make up 2% to 2.5% of the sample.

According to the study, the label for this sample's treatment or condition signals: around 19 received Ad26.COV2.S at low or high dose, single or two shots; roughly 5 received placebo; per-sample allocation not given. For vaccine and placebo recipients, the sequenced repertoires came from samples collected on day 63 after the first injection. In Cohort 1b, 20 to 25 adults aged 18-55 years were enrolled at a single site in Boston, USA, between 29 July and 7 August 2020. Ad26.COV2.S was a replication-incompetent adenovirus type 26 vector that expressed a prefusion-stabilized SARS-CoV-2 spike protein derived from the original Wuhan strain. With respect to this clone: Its antigen is currently not known. Qualities for individual bases were not recorded, and no much larger clone is one base off.

This clonotype was obtained from a person aged 18-60 years who received the Ad26.COV2.S COVID-19 vaccine or a placebo. The V gene is TRBV7-9 and the J gene is TRBJ1-3; no D gene is confidently identified. Material: peripheral blood, obtained in a trial of Ad26.COV2.S vaccine versus placebo. CDR3 region: CASSLDEVTGNTIYF. The DNA sequence reads TGTGCCAGCAGCTTAGACGAGGTTACTGGAAACACCATATATTTT. With the rest looked up from the reference TRBV7-9 and TRBJ1-3 genes rather than sequenced, the full variable domain is DTGVSQNPRHKITKRGQNVTFRCDPISEHNRLYWYRQTLGQGPEFLTYFQNEAQLEKSRLLSDRFSAERPKGSFSTLEIQRTEQGDSAMYLCASSLDEVTGNTIYFGEGSWLTVV.